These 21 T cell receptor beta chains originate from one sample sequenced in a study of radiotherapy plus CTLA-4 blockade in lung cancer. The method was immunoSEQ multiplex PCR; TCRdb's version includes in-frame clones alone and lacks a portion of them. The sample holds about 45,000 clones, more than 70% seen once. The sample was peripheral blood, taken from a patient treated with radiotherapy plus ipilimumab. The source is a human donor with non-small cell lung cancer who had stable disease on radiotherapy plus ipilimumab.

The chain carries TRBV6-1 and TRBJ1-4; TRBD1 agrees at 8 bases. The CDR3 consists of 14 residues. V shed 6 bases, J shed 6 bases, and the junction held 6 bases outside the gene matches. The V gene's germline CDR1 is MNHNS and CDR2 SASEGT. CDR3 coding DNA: TGTGCCAGCAGACCACAGGGGGGAGATGAAAAACTGTTTTTT. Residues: CASRPQGGDEKLFF.

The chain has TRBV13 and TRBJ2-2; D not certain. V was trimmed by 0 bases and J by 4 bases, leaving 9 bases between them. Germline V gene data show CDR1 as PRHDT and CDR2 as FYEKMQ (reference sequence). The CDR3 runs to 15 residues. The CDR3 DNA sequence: TGTGCCAGCAGCTTAGGCCTCCGCGGCACCGGGGAGCTGTTTTTT. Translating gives CASSLGLRGTGELFF.

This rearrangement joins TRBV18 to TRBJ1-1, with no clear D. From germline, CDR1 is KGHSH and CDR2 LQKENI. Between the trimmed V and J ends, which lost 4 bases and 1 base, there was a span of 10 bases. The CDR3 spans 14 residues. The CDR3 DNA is TGTGCCAGCTCACAATTACCAGGGAACACTGAAGCTTTCTTT. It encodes CASSQLPGNTEAFF.

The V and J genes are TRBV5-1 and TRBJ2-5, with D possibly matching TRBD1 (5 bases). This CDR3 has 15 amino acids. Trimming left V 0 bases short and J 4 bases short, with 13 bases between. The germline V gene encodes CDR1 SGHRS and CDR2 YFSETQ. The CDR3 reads CASSLEAGLAETQYF. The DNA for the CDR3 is TGCGCCAGCAGCTTGGAAGCAGGGCTGGCAGAGACCCAGTACTTC. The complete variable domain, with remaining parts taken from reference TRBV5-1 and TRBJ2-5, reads KAGVTQTPRYLIKTRGQQVTLSCSPISGHRSVSWYQQTPGQGLQFLFEYFSETQRNKGNFPGRFSGRQFSNSRSEMNVSTLELGDSALYLCASSLEAGLAETQYFGPGTRLLVL.

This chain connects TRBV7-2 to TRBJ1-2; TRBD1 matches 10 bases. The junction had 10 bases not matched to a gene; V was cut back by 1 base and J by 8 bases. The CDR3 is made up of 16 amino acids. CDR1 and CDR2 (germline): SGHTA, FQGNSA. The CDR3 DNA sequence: TGTGCCAGCAGCTTAGGGGGACAGGGGTGGGGTAAGGGCTACACCTTC. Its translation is CASSLGGQGWGKGYTF.

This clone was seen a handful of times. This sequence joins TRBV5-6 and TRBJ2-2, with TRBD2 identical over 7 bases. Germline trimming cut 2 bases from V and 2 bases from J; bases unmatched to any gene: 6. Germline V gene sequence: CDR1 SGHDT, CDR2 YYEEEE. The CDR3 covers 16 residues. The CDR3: CASSLIWGGNTGELFF. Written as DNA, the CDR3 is TGTGCCAGCAGCTTAATTTGGGGGGGAAACACCGGGGAGCTGTTTTTT. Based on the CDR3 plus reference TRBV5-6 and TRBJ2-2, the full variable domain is DAGVTQSPTHLIKTRGQQVTLRCSPKSGHDTVSWYQQALGQGPQFIFQYYEEEERQRGNFPDRFSGHQFPNYSSELNVNALLLGDSALYLCASSLIWGGNTGELFFGEGSRLTVL.

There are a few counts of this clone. The CDR3 nucleotides read TGTGCCAGCAGCTTAGAGGCCCGGGCGGGTGAAGCTTTCTTT. It translates to CASSLEARAGEAFF. V usage is TRBV7-2 and J usage is TRBJ1-1, with D unclear. The V gene lost 1 base and the J gene lost 7 bases, with 13 bases spanning the gap. This CDR3 has 14 amino acids. Looked up from germline, CDR1 is SGHTA and CDR2 is FQGNSA.

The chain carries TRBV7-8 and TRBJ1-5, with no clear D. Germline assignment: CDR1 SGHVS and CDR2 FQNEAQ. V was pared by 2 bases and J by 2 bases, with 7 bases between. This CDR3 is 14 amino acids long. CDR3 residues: CASSLSVGNQPQHF. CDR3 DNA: TGTGCCAGCAGCTTATCAGTTGGCAATCAGCCCCAGCATTTT. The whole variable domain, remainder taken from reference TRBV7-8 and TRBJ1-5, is GAGVSQSPRYKVAKRGQDVALRCDPISGHVSLFWYQQALGQGPEFLTYFQNEAQLDKSGLPSDRFFAERPEGSVSTLKIQRTQQEDSAVYLCASSLSVGNQPQHFGDGTRLSIL.

For the CDR3, the DNA is TGCGCCAGCACACCCAACCCCGGGAGGGCCACAGATACGCAGTATTTT. This codes for CASTPNPGRATDTQYF. The chain combines TRBV5-1 with TRBJ2-3, with 8 bases matching TRBD2. The CDR3 spans 16 residues. Germline trimming cut 6 bases from V and 2 bases from J; bases unmatched to any gene: 11. Germline lookup yields CDR1 SGHRS and CDR2 YFSETQ.

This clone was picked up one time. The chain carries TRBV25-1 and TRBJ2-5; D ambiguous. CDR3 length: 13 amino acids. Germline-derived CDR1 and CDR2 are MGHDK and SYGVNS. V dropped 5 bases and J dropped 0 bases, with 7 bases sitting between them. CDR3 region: CASSTADQETQYF. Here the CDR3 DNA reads TGTGCCAGCAGTACGGCAGACCAAGAGACCCAGTACTTC.

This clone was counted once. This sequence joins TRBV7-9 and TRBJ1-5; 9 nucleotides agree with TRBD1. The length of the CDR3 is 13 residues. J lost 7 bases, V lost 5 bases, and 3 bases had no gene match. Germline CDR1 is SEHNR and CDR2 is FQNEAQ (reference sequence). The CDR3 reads CASSRTGVQPQHF. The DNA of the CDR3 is TGTGCCAGCAGCCGGACAGGGGTACAGCCCCAGCATTTT.

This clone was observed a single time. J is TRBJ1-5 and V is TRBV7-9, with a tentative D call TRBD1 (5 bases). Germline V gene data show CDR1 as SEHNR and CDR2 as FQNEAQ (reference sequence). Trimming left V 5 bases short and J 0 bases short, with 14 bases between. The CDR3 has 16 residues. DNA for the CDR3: TGTGCCAGCAGCATCTGGGACGGTTATAGCAATCAGCCCCAGCATTTT. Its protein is CASSIWDGYSNQPQHF. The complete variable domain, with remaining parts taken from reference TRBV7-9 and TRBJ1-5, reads DTGVSQNPRHKITKRGQNVTFRCDPISEHNRLYWYRQTLGQGPEFLTYFQNEAQLEKSRLLSDRFSAERPKGSFSTLEIQRTEQGDSAMYLCASSIWDGYSNQPQHFGDGTRLSIL.

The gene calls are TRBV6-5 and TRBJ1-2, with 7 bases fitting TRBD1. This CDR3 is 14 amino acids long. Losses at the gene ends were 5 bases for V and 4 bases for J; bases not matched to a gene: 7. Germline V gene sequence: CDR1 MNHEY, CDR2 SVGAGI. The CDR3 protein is CASSAGGPTYGYTF. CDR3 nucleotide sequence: TGTGCCAGCAGTGCAGGGGGACCAACCTATGGCTACACCTTC.

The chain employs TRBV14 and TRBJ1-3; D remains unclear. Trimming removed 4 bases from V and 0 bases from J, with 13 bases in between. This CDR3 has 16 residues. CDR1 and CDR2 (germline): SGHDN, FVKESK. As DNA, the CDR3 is TGTGCCAGCAGCCTCCGAGGAGGGATCTCTGGAAACACCATATATTTT. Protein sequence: CASSLRGGISGNTIYF.

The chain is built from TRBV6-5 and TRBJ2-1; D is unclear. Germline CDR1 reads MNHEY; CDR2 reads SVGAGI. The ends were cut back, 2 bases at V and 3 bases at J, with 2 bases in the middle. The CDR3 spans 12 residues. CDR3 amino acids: CASSYDYNEQFF. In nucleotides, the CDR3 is TGTGCCAGCAGTTACGACTACAATGAGCAGTTCTTC.

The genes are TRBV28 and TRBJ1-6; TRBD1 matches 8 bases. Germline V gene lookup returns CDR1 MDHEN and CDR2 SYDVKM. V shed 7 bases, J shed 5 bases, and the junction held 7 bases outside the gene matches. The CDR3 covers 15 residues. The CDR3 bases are TGTGCCAGCACCTCGGACAGGGAACATAATTCACCCCTCCACTTT. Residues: CASTSDREHNSPLHF.

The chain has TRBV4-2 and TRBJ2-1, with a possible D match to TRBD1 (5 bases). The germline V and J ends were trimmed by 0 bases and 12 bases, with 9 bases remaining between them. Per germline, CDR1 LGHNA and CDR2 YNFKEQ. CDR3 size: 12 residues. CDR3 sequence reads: CASSQEGLGQFF. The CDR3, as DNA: TGTGCCAGCAGCCAAGAGGGGCTTGGGCAGTTCTTC.

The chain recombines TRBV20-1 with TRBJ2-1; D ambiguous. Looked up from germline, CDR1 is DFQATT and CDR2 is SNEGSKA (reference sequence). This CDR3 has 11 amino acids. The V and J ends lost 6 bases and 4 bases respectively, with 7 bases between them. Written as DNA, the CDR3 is TGCAGTGCCGATAGGTACAATGAGCAGTTCTTC. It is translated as CSADRYNEQFF.

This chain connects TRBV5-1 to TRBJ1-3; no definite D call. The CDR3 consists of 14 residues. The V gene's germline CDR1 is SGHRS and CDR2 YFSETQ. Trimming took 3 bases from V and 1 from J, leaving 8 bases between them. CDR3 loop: CASSSVGSGNTIYF. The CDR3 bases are TGCGCCAGCAGCTCCGTTGGGTCTGGAAACACCATATATTTT. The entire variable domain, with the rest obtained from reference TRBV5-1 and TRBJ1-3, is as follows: KAGVTQTPRYLIKTRGQQVTLSCSPISGHRSVSWYQQTPGQGLQFLFEYFSETQRNKGNFPGRFSGRQFSNSRSEMNVSTLELGDSALYLCASSSVGSGNTIYFGEGSWLTVV.

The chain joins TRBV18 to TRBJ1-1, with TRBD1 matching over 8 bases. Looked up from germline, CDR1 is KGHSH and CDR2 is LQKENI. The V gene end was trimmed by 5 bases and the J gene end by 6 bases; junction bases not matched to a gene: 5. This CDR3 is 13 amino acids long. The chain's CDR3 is CASSRPTGAEAFF. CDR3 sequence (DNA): TGTGCCAGCTCAAGGCCGACAGGGGCTGAAGCTTTCTTT.

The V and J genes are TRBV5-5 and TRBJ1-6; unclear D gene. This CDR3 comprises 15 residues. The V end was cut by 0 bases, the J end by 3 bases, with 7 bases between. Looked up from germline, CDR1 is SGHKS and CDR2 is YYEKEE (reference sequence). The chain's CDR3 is CASSLAGVYNSPLHF. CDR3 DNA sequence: TGTGCCAGCAGCTTGGCCGGGGTCTATAATTCACCCCTCCACTTT.